The entry below describes one TCR beta chain. It lacks a known antigen. The entry originates in a study of T cells expressing NK-cell markers (dated by TCRdb to between 2020 and 2021). Notes on the research overall: Three sorted T-cell subsets (CD3+CD56+NKG2C+, CD3+CD56+NKG2C- and CD3+CD56-NKG2C+) from seven to nine donors had their TCR beta-chain repertoires profiled. Sequencing of the libraries produced 2 x 150 bp reads on Illumina HiSeq 2000/2500, MiSeq or NextSeq. Among the eight sequenced donors, seven were HCMV-seropositive and one was HCMV-seronegative. Randomly selected healthy volunteers, three men and five women, were used as the eight sequenced donors.

For CDR1 and CDR2, the germline V gene lists MNHNS and SASEGT. Counted from cysteine to phenylalanine, this CDR3 has 12 amino acids. No DNA was logged. What the study reported, not specific to this receptor: Those dominant clonotypes were again the most abundant among CD3+CD56-NKG2C+ cells in a handful of donors, at 28.3-60.1%. For roughly 6 donors, the dominant CD3+CD56+NKG2C+ clonotypes were among the top 10 CD8+ clonotypes and accounted for roughly 1.0-7.5% of CD8+ T cells. Whether the expanded NKG2C-expressing T cell clones were specific for HCMV antigens remained unclear.

Sequenced on an Illumina HiSeq 2000. TCR beta cDNA libraries were made by 5'RACE template switching that added a universal primer site and unique molecular identifiers. cDNA synthesis was primed from the TCR beta constant segment and was followed by two successive PCR amplification steps. On the authors' methods: Reads were demultiplexed and grouped by UMI with MIGEC, and clonotypes were assembled and quantified with MiTCR. To remove erroneous sequences, TCR cDNA sequences were retained only when supported by two or more reads. The tcR package was used for downstream repertoire analysis, and clonotypes were matched between fractions using CDR3 nucleotide sequence together with V segment. VDJmatch was used to annotate antigen specificity against VDJdb, with one amino acid substitution in CDR3 permitted. TCRdb reprocessed the raw reads; every CDR3 protein sequence is a single record, and DNA is not supplied. The V and J calls and clone size are TCRdb's, not the authors'. The sample's table lists a count of 350,000 to 400,000 distinct CDR3 sequences. The biggest ten clones account for approximately 12% of the sample.

HCMV-specific IgG was detected in serum with a commercial ELISA kit to determine HCMV serostatus. Ficoll density gradient centrifugation was used to isolate peripheral blood mononuclear cells from blood. The chain was built from TRBV6-1 and TRBJ2-1; the D gene TCRdb calls, TRBD1, cannot be checked with no DNA. The specimen was blood T cells: a sorted CD56 or NKG2C T cell subset, CD4+ or CD8+ T cells, or bulk PBMC T cells (not recorded which). The receptor was derived from a woman aged 50 to 65 in good health. Donor details come from another sample of the same person, matched by shared clones. This receptor carries the CDR3 CASSRSWDTLFF.